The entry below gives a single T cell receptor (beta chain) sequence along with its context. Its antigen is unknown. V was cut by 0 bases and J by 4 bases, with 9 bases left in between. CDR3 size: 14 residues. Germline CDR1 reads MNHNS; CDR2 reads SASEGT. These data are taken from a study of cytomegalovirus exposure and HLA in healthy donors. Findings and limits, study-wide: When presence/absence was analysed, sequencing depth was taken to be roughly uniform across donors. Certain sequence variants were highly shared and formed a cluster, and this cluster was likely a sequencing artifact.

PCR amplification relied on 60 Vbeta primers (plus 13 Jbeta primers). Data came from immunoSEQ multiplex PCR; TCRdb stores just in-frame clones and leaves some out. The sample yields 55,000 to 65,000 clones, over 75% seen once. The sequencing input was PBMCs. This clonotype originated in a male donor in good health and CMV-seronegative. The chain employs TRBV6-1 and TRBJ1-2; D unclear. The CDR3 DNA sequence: TGTGCCAGCAGTGAAGCGCGGGGTTCCTATGGCTACACCTTC. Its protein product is CASSEARGSYGYTF.